Below are 32 T cell receptor beta chains sequenced from a single sample in a study of cytomegalovirus exposure and HLA in healthy donors. Amplification used 60 Vbeta primers and 13 Jbeta primers. TCRdb keeps only in-frame clones here, not all; method: immunoSEQ multiplex PCR. The sample has 75,000 to 95,000 clones, around 80% seen once. The sequencing input was PBMCs. These receptor sequences come from a male donor in good health and CMV-seropositive.

The rearrangement uses TRBV12-2 and TRBJ2-1; the D call in the table, TRBD2, was not verified against the DNA. TRBV12-2 is a listed pseudogene. The CDR3 length is 17 residues. The CDR3 DNA follows: TGTGCAAGTCGCTTAGGGATAGCGGGGGGGCCGTCCAATGAGCAGTTCTTC. This translates into CASRLGIAGGPSNEQFF.

The chain combines TRBV5-6 with TRBJ2-7; TRBD2 is a possible D gene (6 bases). V was pared by 1 base and J by 9 bases, with 29 bases between. CDR3 size: 18 residues. CDR1 and CDR2 (germline): SGHDT, YYEEEE. CDR3 region: CASSLRRREVPPLGGQYF. CDR3 nucleotide sequence: TGTGCCAGCAGCTTGCGTCGTAGGGAGGTCCCTCCCTTAGGTGGGCAGTACTTC.

The rearrangement uses TRBV6-6 and TRBJ2-3; 7 bases match TRBD2. Germline values: CDR1 MNHNY, CDR2 SVGAGI (reference sequence). V lost 4 bases and J lost 0; bases outside the gene matches: 4. The CDR3 loop spans 15 amino acids. The CDR3 region has the DNA TGTGCCAGCAGTTCCAAAGCGGGGAGCACAGATACGCAGTATTTT. Its translation: CASSSKAGSTDTQYF.

The CDR3 DNA reads as TGTGCCAGCAGTCCGCGGGTGTTGGCGTCGGATCAGCCCCAGCATTTT. This gives the protein CASSPRVLASDQPQHF. This chain uses TRBV27 with TRBJ1-5; no clear D. This CDR3 is built from 16 residues. Germline V CDR1 and CDR2: MNHEY, SMNVEV (reference sequence). Trimming shortened V by 5 bases and J by 5 bases, and 19 bases separated the two germline ends.

This clone came up a few times. CDR3 coding DNA: TGTGCCAGCAGTGGGAGGGCACCGGGACAGGGGCTCTTCGAGCAGTACTTC. Its translation is CASSGRAPGQGLFEQYF. The chain combines TRBV6-1 with TRBJ2-7, with TRBD1 matching over 10 bases. The V and J ends lost 4 bases and 6 bases, in that order; junction bases with no gene match: 15. Germline values: CDR1 MNHNS, CDR2 SASEGT. The CDR3 runs 17 residues.

The chain uses TRBV11-3 and TRBJ2-1, with D perhaps TRBD2 (5 bases). This CDR3 has 13 residues. Trimming took 2 bases from V and 6 from J, leaving 8 bases between them. Germline values: CDR1 SGHNT, CDR2 YENEEA. CDR3 region: CASSLKSGNEQFF. The CDR3 nucleotides read TGTGCCAGCAGCTTAAAGAGCGGCAATGAGCAGTTCTTC. The full variable domain, with the rest looked up from reference TRBV11-3 and TRBJ2-1, is EAGVVQSPRYKIIEKKQPVAFWCNPISGHNTLYWYLQNLGQGPELLIRYENEEAVDDSQLPKDRFSAERLKGVDSTLKIQPAELGDSAVYLCASSLKSGNEQFFGPGTRLTVL.

This clone was detected once. The V gene is TRBV18, the J gene TRBJ2-1; 13 positions agree with TRBD2. CDR1 KGHSH and CDR2 LQKENI come from the germline V gene. The CDR3 extends over 15 amino acids. V was pared by 3 bases and J by 8 bases, with 4 bases of the junction left unmatched. The chain's CDR3 is CASSPRTSGSYEQFF. In nucleotides, the CDR3 is TGTGCCAGCTCACCCAGGACTAGCGGGAGTTATGAGCAGTTCTTC.

This clone was seen only a few times. J is TRBJ1-1 and V is TRBV5-1; TRBD1 matches at 7 bases. From germline, CDR1 is SGHRS and CDR2 YFSETQ. CDR3 length: 16 residues. The trim removed 3 bases at V and 4 bases at J, leaving 12 bases unmatched. Here the CDR3 DNA reads TGCGCCAGCAGCTCGAAACCCGGGACAGTGGGCACTGAAGCTTTCTTT. It translates to CASSSKPGTVGTEAFF.

V usage is TRBV4-1 and J usage is TRBJ2-7; 9 nucleotides align to TRBD1. The CDR3 has 15 residues. CDR1 and CDR2 from the germline V gene are MGHRA and YSYEKL. Germline trimming cut 0 bases from V and 5 bases from J; bases unmatched to any gene: 5. CDR3: CASSQEDRGTHEQYF. CDR3 in DNA: TGCGCCAGCAGCCAAGAGGACAGGGGTACTCACGAGCAGTACTTC.

V usage is TRBV28 and J usage is TRBJ2-1; maybe TRBD2 (5 bases). The CDR3 spans 20 residues. CDR1 MDHEN and CDR2 SYDVKM come from the germline V gene. With 3 bases removed from V and 3 bases from J, the gap between germline ends came to 27 bases. For the CDR3, the DNA is TGTGCCAGCAGTTTTGTTGGAGTGCTAGTAGCGTCCTCGGGCTACAATGAGCAGTTCTTC. This encodes CASSFVGVLVASSGYNEQFF.

This clone was picked up one time. This chain uses TRBV5-1 with TRBJ2-7; D is perhaps TRBD1 (5 bases). Germline CDR1 reads SGHRS; CDR2 reads YFSETQ. The CDR3 has 13 amino acids. Trimming shortened V by 4 bases and J by 7 bases, and 15 bases separated the two germline ends. CDR3 DNA: TGCGCCAGCAGCCCAGGGCCTACCAGGGAGCAGTACTTC. Translated: CASSPGPTREQYF. Drawing the rest from reference TRBV5-1 and TRBJ2-7, the complete variable domain is KAGVTQTPRYLIKTRGQQVTLSCSPISGHRSVSWYQQTPGQGLQFLFEYFSETQRNKGNFPGRFSGRQFSNSRSEMNVSTLELGDSALYLCASSPGPTREQYFGPGTRLTVT.

The gene calls are TRBV4-1 and TRBJ1-4, with a weak D call TRBD1 (6 bases). The V end was cut by 4 bases, the J end by 3 bases, with 18 bases between. The CDR3 covers 17 residues. Germline values: CDR1 MGHRA, CDR2 YSYEKL. The CDR3 DNA reads TGCGCCAGCAGCCCTCAGGGCCTCAAGGGGGCTAATGAAAAACTGTTTTTT. It codes for CASSPQGLKGANEKLFF.

The rearrangement uses TRBV4-2 and TRBJ1-2; 9 bases line up with TRBD1. The CDR3 has 15 residues. Germline V gives CDR1 LGHNA, CDR2 YNFKEQ. J lost 2 bases, V lost 1 base, and 2 bases had no gene match. The CDR3, as DNA: TGTGCCAGCAGCCAAGTACAGGGGGCAAACTATGGCTACACCTTC. Translation gives CASSQVQGANYGYTF.

The V and J genes are TRBV15 and TRBJ1-1; TRBD1 matches at 9 bases. The V gene end was trimmed by 6 bases and the J gene end by 2 bases; junction bases not matched to a gene: 16. The germline V gene has CDR1 LNHNV and CDR2 YYDKDF (reference sequence). The CDR3 length is 18 residues. As DNA, the CDR3 is TGTGCCACCAGTGGTACAGGGGGCAGGTGGGTCTTAAACACTGAAGCTTTCTTT. Encoded protein: CATSGTGGRWVLNTEAFF.

The gene calls are TRBV5-1 and TRBJ2-6, with 10 nucleotides matching TRBD1. The germline CDR1 and CDR2 sequences are SGHRS and YFSETQ. The CDR3 length is 16 residues. Unmatched junction bases numbered 5, after V lost 4 bases and J lost 4 bases. The CDR3 coding sequence is TGCGCCAGCAGCGAGACAGGGGGCTCGGGGGCCAACGTCCTGACTTTC. Translation gives CASSETGGSGANVLTF.

The gene calls are TRBV30 and TRBJ1-4, with D tentatively TRBD1 (6 bases). Per the germline V gene, CDR1 is GTSNPN and CDR2 is SVGIG (reference sequence). V was trimmed by 4 bases and J by 0 bases, leaving 12 bases between them. The CDR3 totals 15 residues. CDR3 sequence: CAWNTGSATNEKLFF. The CDR3 DNA follows: TGTGCCTGGAACACAGGGTCTGCAACTAATGAAAAACTGTTTTTT.

This chain joins TRBV18 and TRBJ1-5; 8 bases map to TRBD1. V lost 3 bases to trimming and J lost 6 bases; unmatched junction nucleotides: 7. In germline, CDR1 is KGHSH, CDR2 LQKENI. The CDR3 is 15 amino acids. In DNA form, the CDR3 reads TGTGCCAGCTCACCTCCCACTGACAGGGGTCAGCCCCAGCATTTT. This gives the protein CASSPPTDRGQPQHF.

The chain joins TRBV6-1 to TRBJ1-1; D might be TRBD1 (6 bases). The CDR3 is made up of 15 amino acids. V was pared by 9 bases and J by 5 bases, with 22 bases between. Germline values: CDR1 MNHNS, CDR2 SASEGT. Here the CDR3 reads CASRTGTSDGTEAFF. The DNA of the CDR3 is TGTGCCAGTAGAACCGGGACATCGGACGGGACTGAAGCTTTCTTT.

This sequence joins TRBV28 and TRBJ2-4; 7 bases are shared with TRBD2. The CDR3 spans 15 residues. J gave up 7 bases and V 6 bases, and 12 bases lay outside the gene matches. The germline CDR1 and CDR2 sequences are MDHEN and SYDVKM. In DNA form, the CDR3 reads TGTGCCAGCAGAAGTGGGGGAGCGGGGATGAACATTCAGTACTTC. This codes for CASRSGGAGMNIQYF.

The V call is TRBV30, the J call TRBJ1-5, with D hard to call. The CDR3 runs to 15 residues. The V end was cut by 0 bases, the J end by 7 bases, with 16 bases between. Germline V lookup: CDR1 GTSNPN, CDR2 SVGIG (reference sequence). CDR3 in amino acids: CAWSVRSTSRQPQHF. In DNA, the CDR3 is TGTGCCTGGAGTGTACGGTCTACGTCCCGGCAGCCCCAGCATTTT.

The genes are TRBV30 and TRBJ1-5; D might be TRBD1 (6 bases). V was cut by 1 base and J by 5 bases, with 9 bases left in between. The CDR3 runs to 13 residues. The V gene's germline CDR1 is GTSNPN and CDR2 SVGIG (reference sequence). The CDR3 region has the DNA TGTGCCTGGAGTGGTGGGGGCGATCAGCCCCAGCATTTT. Translated: CAWSGGGDQPQHF. Based on the CDR3 plus reference TRBV30 and TRBJ1-5, the full variable domain is SQTIHQWPATLVQPVGSPLSLECTVEGTSNPNLYWYRQAAGRGLQLLFYSVGIGQISSEVPQNLSASRPQDRQFILSSKKLLLSDSGFYLCAWSGGGDQPQHFGDGTRLSIL.

The chain employs TRBV2 and TRBJ2-1; 11 bases are a match to TRBD1. The CDR3 consists of 15 residues. V was pared by 4 bases and J by 4 bases, with 3 bases of the junction left unmatched. Germline-derived CDR1 and CDR2 are SNHLY and FYNNEI. CDR3 bases: TGTGCCAGCAGTGTGGACAGGGGGCGGTACAATGAGCAGTTCTTC. Its protein product is CASSVDRGRYNEQFF.

The CDR3 DNA reads as TGTGCCAGCAGTTACGGGGACAAATACGAGCAGTACTTC. This encodes CASSYGDKYEQYF. The V and J genes are TRBV6-4 and TRBJ2-7, with a weak D call TRBD1 (6 bases). Germline CDR1 MRHNA, CDR2 SNTAGT. The ends were cut back, 5 bases at V and 4 bases at J, with 12 bases in the middle. CDR3 length: 13 residues.

The J gene is TRBJ1-2, the V gene TRBV30, with 8 positions matching TRBD1. The V and J ends lost 1 base and 12 bases, in that order; junction bases with no gene match: 10. CDR1 and CDR2 from the germline V gene are GTSNPN and SVGIG (reference sequence). CDR3 length: 13 residues. The CDR3 DNA reads TGTGCCTGGAGTGCCGGACAGGGAATCGTAGACACCTTC. It yields the protein CAWSAGQGIVDTF.

The chain couples TRBV15 to TRBJ2-4, with 8 bases matching TRBD1. V lost 3 bases, J lost 1 base, and 8 bases stayed unmatched. This CDR3 contains 17 residues. Germline V gene lookup returns CDR1 LNHNV and CDR2 YYDKDF (reference sequence). This CDR3 reads CATSSDRQGPAKNIQYF. DNA of the CDR3: TGTGCCACCAGCAGCGACCGACAGGGGCCTGCCAAAAACATTCAGTACTTC.

The rearrangement joins TRBV11-2 to TRBJ2-7, with 7 bases fitting TRBD1. Losses at the gene ends were 1 base for V and 3 bases for J; bases not matched to a gene: 6. The germline V gene encodes CDR1 SGHAT and CDR2 FQNNGV. The CDR3 is made up of 15 amino acids. The CDR3, as DNA: TGTGCCAGCAGCTTAGCCGAGACAGGGTTCTACGAGCAGTACTTC. Translation gives CASSLAETGFYEQYF.

This chain links TRBV5-8 with TRBJ2-3; possibly TRBD1 for D (5 bases). Trimming cost V 4 bases and J 3 bases, with 9 bases left between them. CDR1 and CDR2 (germline): SGHTS, YDEGEE. This CDR3 region has 13 residues. CDR3: CASSQGTTDTQYF. The CDR3 bases are TGTGCCAGCAGCCAGGGAACTACAGATACGCAGTATTTT.

The rearrangement links TRBV21-1 to TRBJ1-2; the table's D call, TRBD1, was not checked against the DNA. TRBV21-1 is tagged as a pseudogene. The length of the CDR3 is 14 residues. Here the CDR3 DNA reads TGTGCCAGCAGTCCTCTCGACAGGCGGCGGGGCTACACCTTC. Protein product: CASSPLDRRRGYTF.

The rearrangement uses TRBV9 and TRBJ2-7, with unresolved D. V shed 4 bases and J shed 2 bases, with 16 bases lying between them. Germline V gene data show CDR1 as SGDLS and CDR2 as YYNGEE. The CDR3 length is 15 residues. Here the CDR3 reads CASSSSPTAAYEQYF. CDR3 DNA sequence: TGTGCCAGCAGCTCCAGCCCAACAGCAGCCTACGAGCAGTACTTC.

This chain links TRBV27 with TRBJ2-3; 14 bases are a match to TRBD2. The CDR3 is made up of 17 amino acids. Looked up from germline, CDR1 is MNHEY and CDR2 is SMNVEV (reference sequence). V lost 2 bases to trimming and J lost 2 bases; unmatched junction nucleotides: 3. CDR3 DNA sequence: TGTGCCAGCAGTTTACCGGGACTAGCGGGAGCCACAGATACGCAGTATTTT. Its protein product is CASSLPGLAGATDTQYF.

The CDR3 nucleotides read TGTGCCAGCAGCGTAGGGACCGGCGGGGCCGACAATGAGCAGTTCTTC. This gives the protein CASSVGTGGADNEQFF. The chain is built from TRBV9 and TRBJ2-1; maybe TRBD2 (6 bases). Looked up from germline, CDR1 is SGDLS and CDR2 is YYNGEE. With 0 bases removed from V and 5 bases from J, the gap between germline ends came to 15 bases. CDR3 length: 16 amino acids.

V and J are TRBV19 and TRBJ2-5; tentatively, D is TRBD2 (6 bases). This CDR3 comprises 13 residues. V lost 4 bases and J lost 4, with 10 bases in between. Germline lookup yields CDR1 LNHDA and CDR2 SQIVND (reference sequence). The CDR3 nucleotides are TGTGCCAGTAGTACGGCGGGGACAGAGACCCAGTACTTC. As protein: CASSTAGTETQYF.